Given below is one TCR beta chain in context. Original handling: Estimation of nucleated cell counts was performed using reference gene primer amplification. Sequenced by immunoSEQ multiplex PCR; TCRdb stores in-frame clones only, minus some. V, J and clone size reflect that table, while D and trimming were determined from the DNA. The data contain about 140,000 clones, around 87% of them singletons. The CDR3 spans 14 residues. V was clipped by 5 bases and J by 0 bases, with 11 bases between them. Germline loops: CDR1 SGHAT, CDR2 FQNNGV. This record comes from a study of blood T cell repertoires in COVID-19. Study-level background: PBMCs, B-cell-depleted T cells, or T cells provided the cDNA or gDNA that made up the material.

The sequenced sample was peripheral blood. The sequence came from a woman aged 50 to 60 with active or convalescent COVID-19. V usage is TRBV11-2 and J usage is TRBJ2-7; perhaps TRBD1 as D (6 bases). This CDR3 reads CASSDGQSSYEQYF. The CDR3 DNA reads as TGTGCCAGCAGCGACGGACAGAGCTCCTACGAGCAGTACTTC. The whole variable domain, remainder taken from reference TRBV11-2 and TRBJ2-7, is EAGVAQSPRYKIIEKRQSVAFWCNPISGHATLYWYQQILGQGPKLLIQFQNNGVVDDSQLPKDRFSAERLKGVDSTLKIQPAKLEDSAVYLCASSDGQSSYEQYFGPGTRLTVT.